The text below deals with one T cell receptor beta chain. Germline values: CDR1 MGHRA, CDR2 YSYEKL. This CDR3 is 15 amino acids long. V lost 2 bases to trimming and J lost 6 bases; unmatched junction nucleotides: 4. The data stem from a study of blood T cells in healthy people across ages. The use of a sample-barcoded 5' primer and a J-beta primer mix characterized a second PCR of roughly 7 to 11 cycles. A single record per CDR3 protein comes from TCRdb applying MiXCR to the 5' RACE reads. Of hundreds of thousands of distinct CDR3 sequences in the sample, around 48% were seen once. The chain links TRBV4-1 to TRBJ2-1; 10 bases align to TRBD2. This receptor was identified in a man under 40 in good health. Specimen: blood. CDR3 protein: CASSQTLAGVNEQFF. As DNA, the CDR3 is TGCGCCAGCAGCCAAACCCTAGCGGGGGTCAATGAGCAGTTCTTC.